This T cell receptor beta chain was found in a study of technical replicates of blood from several donors. Produced via immunoSEQ multiplex PCR; TCRdb's table is partial and in-frame only. The sample holds fewer than 65,000 clones; around 87% are singletons and the top ten take 5.2%. CDR1 and CDR2 (germline): LNHNV, YYDKDF (reference sequence). This CDR3 comprises 13 residues. The V gene lost 5 bases and the J gene lost 12 bases, with 17 bases spanning the gap. The specimen was PBMCs. The chain recombines TRBV15 with TRBJ2-1; maybe TRBD2 (6 bases). This receptor was taken from a human donor in good health. Some clones in this sample may be carry-over from other donors' samples. The CDR3: CATSRDSQYGQFF. CDR3 nucleotides: TGTGCCACCAGCCGGGACTCCCAATATGGGCAGTTCTTC.